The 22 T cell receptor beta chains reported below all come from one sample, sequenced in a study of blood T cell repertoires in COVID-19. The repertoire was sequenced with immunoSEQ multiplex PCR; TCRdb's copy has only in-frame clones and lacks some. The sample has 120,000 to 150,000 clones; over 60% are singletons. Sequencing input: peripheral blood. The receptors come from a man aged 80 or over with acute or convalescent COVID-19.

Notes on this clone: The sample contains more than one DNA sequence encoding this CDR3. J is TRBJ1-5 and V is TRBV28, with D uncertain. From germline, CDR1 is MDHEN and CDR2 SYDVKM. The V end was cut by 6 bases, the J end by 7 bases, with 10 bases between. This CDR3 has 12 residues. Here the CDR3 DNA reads TGTGCCAGCAGCCTCTCGCGGCAGCCCCAGCATTTT. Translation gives CASSLSRQPQHF.

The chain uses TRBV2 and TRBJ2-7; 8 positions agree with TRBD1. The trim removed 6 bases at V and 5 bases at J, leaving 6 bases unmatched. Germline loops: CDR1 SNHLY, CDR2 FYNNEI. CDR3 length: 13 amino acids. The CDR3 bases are TGTGCCAGCAGGGCGGCAGGGGGCAACGAGCAGTACTTC. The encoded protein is CASRAAGGNEQYF.

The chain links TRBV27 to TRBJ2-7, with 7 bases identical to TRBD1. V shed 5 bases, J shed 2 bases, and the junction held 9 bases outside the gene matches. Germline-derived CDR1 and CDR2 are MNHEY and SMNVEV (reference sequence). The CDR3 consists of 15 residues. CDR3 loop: CASSLLATGPYEQYF. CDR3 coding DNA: TGTGCCAGCAGTCTGCTGGCGACAGGGCCCTACGAGCAGTACTTC.

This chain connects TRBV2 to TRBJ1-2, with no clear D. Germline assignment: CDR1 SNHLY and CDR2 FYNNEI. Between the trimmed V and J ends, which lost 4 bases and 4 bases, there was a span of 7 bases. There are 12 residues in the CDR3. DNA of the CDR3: TGTGCCAGCAGTGTGAGGGCCTATGGCTACACCTTC. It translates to CASSVRAYGYTF.

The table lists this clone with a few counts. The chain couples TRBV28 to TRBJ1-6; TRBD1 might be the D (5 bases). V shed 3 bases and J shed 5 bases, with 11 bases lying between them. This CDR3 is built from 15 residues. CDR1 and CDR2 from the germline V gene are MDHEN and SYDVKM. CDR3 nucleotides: TGTGCCAGCAGTTTGGCAGGGAGGAATAATTCACCCCTCCACTTT. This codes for CASSLAGRNNSPLHF.

CDR3 loop: CASSSGTPLNYGYTF. The CDR3 DNA follows: TGTGCCAGCAGTTCCGGGACACCCTTGAACTATGGCTACACCTTC. The chain recombines TRBV28 with TRBJ1-2; possible D gene TRBD1, 6 bases. This CDR3 is built from 15 residues. Germline V lookup: CDR1 MDHEN, CDR2 SYDVKM. V gave up 4 bases and J gave up 2 bases, with 14 bases separating them.

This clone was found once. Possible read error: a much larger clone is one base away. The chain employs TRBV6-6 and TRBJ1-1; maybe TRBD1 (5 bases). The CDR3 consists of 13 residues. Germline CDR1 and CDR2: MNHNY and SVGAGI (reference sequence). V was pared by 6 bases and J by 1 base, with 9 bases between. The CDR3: CASSLQENTEAFF. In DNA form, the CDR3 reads TGTGCCAGCAGCTTACAGGAGAACACTGAAGCTTTCTTT.

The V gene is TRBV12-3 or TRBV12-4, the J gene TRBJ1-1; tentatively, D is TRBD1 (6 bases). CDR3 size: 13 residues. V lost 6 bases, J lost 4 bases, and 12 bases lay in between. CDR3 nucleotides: TGTGCCAGCAGCCGTACAGGGAGCACTGAAGCTTTCTTT. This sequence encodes CASSRTGSTEAFF.

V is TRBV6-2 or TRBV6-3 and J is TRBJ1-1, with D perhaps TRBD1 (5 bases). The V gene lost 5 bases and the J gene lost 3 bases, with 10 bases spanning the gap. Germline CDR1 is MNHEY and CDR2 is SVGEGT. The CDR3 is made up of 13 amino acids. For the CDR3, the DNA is TGTGCCAGCAGTGTCAGGGCGTACACTGAAGCTTTCTTT. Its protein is CASSVRAYTEAFF.

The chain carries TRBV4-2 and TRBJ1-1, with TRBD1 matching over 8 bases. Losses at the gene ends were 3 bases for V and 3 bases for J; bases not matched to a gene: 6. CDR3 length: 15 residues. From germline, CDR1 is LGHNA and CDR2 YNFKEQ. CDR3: CASSQDREAHTEAFF. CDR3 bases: TGTGCCAGCAGCCAGGACAGGGAAGCGCACACTGAAGCTTTCTTT.

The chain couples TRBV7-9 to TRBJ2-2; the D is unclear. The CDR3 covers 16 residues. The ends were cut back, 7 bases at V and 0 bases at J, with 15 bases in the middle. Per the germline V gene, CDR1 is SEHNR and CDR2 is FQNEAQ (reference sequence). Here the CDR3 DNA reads TGTGCCAGCACCCTTGGCACGTTCGCGAACACCGGGGAGCTGTTTTTT. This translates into CASTLGTFANTGELFF.

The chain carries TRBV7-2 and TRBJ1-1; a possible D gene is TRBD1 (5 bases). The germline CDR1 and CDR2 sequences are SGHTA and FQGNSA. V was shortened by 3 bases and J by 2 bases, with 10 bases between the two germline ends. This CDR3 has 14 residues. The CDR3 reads CASSFLRVNTEAFF. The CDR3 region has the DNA TGTGCCAGCAGCTTCCTCAGGGTTAACACTGAAGCTTTCTTT.

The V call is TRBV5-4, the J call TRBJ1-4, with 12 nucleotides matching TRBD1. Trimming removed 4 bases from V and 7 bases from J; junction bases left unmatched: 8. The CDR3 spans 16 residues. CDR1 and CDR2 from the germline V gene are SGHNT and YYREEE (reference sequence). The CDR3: CASSIRDRGPGEKLFF. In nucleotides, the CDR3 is TGTGCCAGCAGCATTAGGGACAGGGGGCCAGGTGAAAAACTGTTTTTT.

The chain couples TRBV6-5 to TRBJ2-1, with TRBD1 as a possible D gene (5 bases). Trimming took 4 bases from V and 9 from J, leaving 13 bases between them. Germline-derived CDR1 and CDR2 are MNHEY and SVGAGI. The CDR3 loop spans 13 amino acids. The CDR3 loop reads CASSWSGQREQFF. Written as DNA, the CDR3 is TGTGCCAGCAGTTGGAGTGGACAACGTGAGCAGTTCTTC.

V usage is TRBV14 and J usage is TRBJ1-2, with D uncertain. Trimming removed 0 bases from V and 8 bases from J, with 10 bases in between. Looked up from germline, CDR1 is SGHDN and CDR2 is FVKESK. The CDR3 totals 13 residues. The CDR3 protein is CASSQDVAGGYTF. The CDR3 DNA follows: TGTGCCAGCAGCCAAGATGTTGCAGGCGGCTACACCTTC. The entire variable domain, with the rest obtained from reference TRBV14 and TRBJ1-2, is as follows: EAGVTQFPSHSVIEKGQTVTLRCDPISGHDNLYWYRRVMGKEIKFLLHFVKESKQDESGMPNNRFLAERTGGTYSTLKVQPAELEDSGVYFCASSQDVAGGYTFGSGTRLTVV.

The CDR3 reads CASSPKDRGRETQYF. The DNA for the CDR3 is TGTGCCAGCAGTCCCAAAGACAGGGGGCGTGAGACCCAGTACTTC. The chain joins TRBV6-6 to TRBJ2-5; 10 positions match TRBD1. Trimming at V came to 5 bases and at J to 5 bases, leaving 8 bases not matched to a gene. Germline CDR1 is MNHNY and CDR2 is SVGAGI (reference sequence). The CDR3 spans 15 residues.

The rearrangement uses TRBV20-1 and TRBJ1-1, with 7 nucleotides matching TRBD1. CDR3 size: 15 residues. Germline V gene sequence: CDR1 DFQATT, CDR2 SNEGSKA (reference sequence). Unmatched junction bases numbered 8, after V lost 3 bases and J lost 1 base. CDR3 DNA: TGCAGTGCTAGTGGAACAGGGGATCCGAACACTGAAGCTTTCTTT. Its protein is CSASGTGDPNTEAFF.

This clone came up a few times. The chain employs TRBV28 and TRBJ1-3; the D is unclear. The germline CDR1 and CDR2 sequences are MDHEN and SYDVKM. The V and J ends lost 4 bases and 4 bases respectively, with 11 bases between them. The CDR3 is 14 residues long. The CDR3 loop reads CASSSTRWGNTIYF. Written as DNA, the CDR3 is TGTGCCAGCAGTTCGACACGTTGGGGAAACACCATATATTTT.

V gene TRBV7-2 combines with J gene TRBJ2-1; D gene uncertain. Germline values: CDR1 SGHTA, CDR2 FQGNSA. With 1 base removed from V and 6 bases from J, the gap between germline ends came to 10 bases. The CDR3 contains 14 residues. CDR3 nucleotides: TGTGCCAGCAGCTTAGATTCTAGTTCCAATGAGCAGTTCTTC. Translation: CASSLDSSSNEQFF. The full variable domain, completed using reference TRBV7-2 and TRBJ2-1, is GAGVSQSPSNKVTEKGKDVELRCDPISGHTALYWYRQSLGQGLEFLIYFQGNSAPDKSGLPSDRFSAERTGGSVSTLTIQRTQQEDSAVYLCASSLDSSSNEQFFGPGTRLTVL.

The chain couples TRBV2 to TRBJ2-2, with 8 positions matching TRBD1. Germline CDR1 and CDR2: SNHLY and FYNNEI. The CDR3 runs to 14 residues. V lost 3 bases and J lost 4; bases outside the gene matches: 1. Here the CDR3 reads CASSDRGRTGELFF. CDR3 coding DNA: TGTGCCAGCAGTGACAGGGGGCGCACCGGGGAGCTGTTTTTT.

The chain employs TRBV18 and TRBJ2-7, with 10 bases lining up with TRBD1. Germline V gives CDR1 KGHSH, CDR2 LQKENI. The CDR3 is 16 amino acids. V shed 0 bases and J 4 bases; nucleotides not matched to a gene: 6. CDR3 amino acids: CASSPPGQGRAYEQYF. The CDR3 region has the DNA TGTGCCAGCTCACCACCGGGACAGGGGAGGGCTTACGAGCAGTACTTC. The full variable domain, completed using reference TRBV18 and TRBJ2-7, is NAGVMQNPRHLVRRRGQEARLRCSPMKGHSHVYWYRQLPEEGLKFMVYLQKENIIDESGMPKERFSAEFPKEGPSILRIQQVVRGDSAAYFCASSPPGQGRAYEQYFGPGTRLTVT.

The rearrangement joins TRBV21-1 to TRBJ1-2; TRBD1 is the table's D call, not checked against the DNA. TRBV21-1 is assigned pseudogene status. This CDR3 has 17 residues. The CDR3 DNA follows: TGTGCCAGCAGCAAAGTTGGGATCGACAGGCCTTCAAGTGGCTACACCTTC. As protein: CASSKVGIDRPSSGYTF.